These 27 T cell receptor beta chains came from one sample sequenced in a study of cytomegalovirus exposure and HLA in healthy donors. Measured with immunoSEQ multiplex PCR; TCRdb has only the in-frame clones, and not every one. The sample holds over 200,000 clones; less than 95% are singletons and the top ten take approximately 3%. Sample: PBMCs. Source of these receptors: a woman in her 30s in good health and CMV-seronegative.

The rearrangement links TRBV4-2 to TRBJ2-7, with a weak D call TRBD2 (6 bases). V gave up 0 bases and J gave up 4 bases, with 16 bases separating them. The CDR3 sequence is 16 residues long. Germline V gene lookup returns CDR1 LGHNA and CDR2 YNFKEQ. The CDR3 reads CASSQERASEGYEQYF. As DNA, the CDR3 is TGTGCCAGCAGCCAAGAGAGGGCTAGCGAGGGTTACGAGCAGTACTTC.

This rearrangement joins TRBV4-2 to TRBJ2-1; D call uncertain. CDR3 length: 13 residues. Trimming stripped 2 bases from V and 5 bases from J, with 7 bases between. The germline V gene has CDR1 LGHNA and CDR2 YNFKEQ. The CDR3 nucleotides are TGTGCCAGCAGCCAAAGGGAACACAATGAGCAGTTCTTC. Its translation: CASSQREHNEQFF.

The chain carries TRBV13 and TRBJ2-2; 13 bases are shared with TRBD2. Germline V gene data show CDR1 as PRHDT and CDR2 as FYEKMQ (reference sequence). The CDR3 is 18 amino acids. With 3 bases clipped from V and 8 bases from J, the junction kept 12 bases outside the gene matches. CDR3: CASSFPRFGLAGVGELFF. The CDR3 DNA sequence: TGTGCCAGCAGCTTCCCACGGTTTGGACTAGCGGGAGTGGGGGAGCTGTTTTTT.

This clone was detected only a few times. This chain connects TRBV11-3 to TRBJ1-2; D is uncertain. V lost 5 bases and J lost 4, with 11 bases in between. The germline V gene has CDR1 SGHNT and CDR2 YENEEA. The CDR3 runs 13 residues. Written as DNA, the CDR3 is TGTGCCAGCAGCCCGGGGAGGAGCTATGGCTACACCTTC. Encoded protein: CASSPGRSYGYTF.

This chain links TRBV6-4 with TRBJ2-2, with TRBD1 matching 8 bases. V gave up 6 bases and J gave up 0 bases; unmatched junction bases: 0. Germline V lookup: CDR1 MRHNA, CDR2 SNTAGT. This CDR3 has 14 amino acids. CDR3 bases: TGTGCCAGCAGGGGACAGGCGAACACCGGGGAGCTGTTTTTT. This sequence encodes CASRGQANTGELFF.

The rearrangement links TRBV28 to TRBJ1-3; no clear D gene. The CDR3 totals 12 residues. With 6 bases removed from V and 4 bases from J, the gap between germline ends came to 7 bases. Germline V gives CDR1 MDHEN, CDR2 SYDVKM. CDR3 in DNA: TGTGCCAGCAGCCCCGGGGGAAACACCATATATTTT. Translating gives CASSPGGNTIYF.

The rearrangement links TRBV28 to TRBJ2-1; the D gene is possibly TRBD2 (6 bases). The CDR3 has 14 amino acids. In germline, CDR1 is MDHEN, CDR2 SYDVKM. Trimming removed 5 bases from V and 10 bases from J, with 18 bases in between. CDR3 nucleotides: TGTGCCAGCAGTCCACTGTGGGGAGGCGGGGAGCAGTTCTTC. Translation: CASSPLWGGGEQFF. Complete variable domain (other parts from reference TRBV28 and TRBJ2-1): DVKVTQSSRYLVKRTGEKVFLECVQDMDHENMFWYRQDPGLGLRLIYFSYDVKMKEKGDIPEGYSVSREKKERFSLILESASTNQTSMYLCASSPLWGGGEQFFGPGTRLTVL.

V is TRBV27 and J is TRBJ2-1; TRBD1 is a possible D gene (5 bases). This CDR3 is 13 amino acids long. Per the germline V gene, CDR1 is MNHEY and CDR2 is SMNVEV (reference sequence). Trimming took off 5 bases at V and 5 bases at J, with 10 bases between the two ends. CDR3 sequence: CASSITGNNEQFF. The CDR3 bases are TGTGCCAGCAGTATAACAGGAAACAATGAGCAGTTCTTC.

V is TRBV10-3 and J is TRBJ2-7; a weak D match, TRBD1 (6 bases). The V end was cut by 5 bases, the J end by 7 bases, with 12 bases between. This CDR3 has 12 residues. Germline V gives CDR1 ENHRY, CDR2 SYGVKD. The CDR3 DNA reads TGTGCCATCAGTCCTCTGGGGGCGGAGCAGTACTTC. Its translation is CAISPLGAEQYF.

The chain carries TRBV7-2 and TRBJ1-1; the D gene is possibly TRBD1 (6 bases). Germline V lookup: CDR1 SGHTA, CDR2 FQGNSA. Trimming left V 2 bases short and J 5 bases short, with 18 bases between. The CDR3 is made up of 16 amino acids. CDR3 nucleotides: TGTGCCAGCAGCTTAATACTCACAGGGCCAAGGACTGAAGCTTTCTTT. It translates to CASSLILTGPRTEAFF.

The V call is TRBV7-8, the J call TRBJ1-5; 7 bases are a match to TRBD1. V shed 5 bases and J 3 bases; nucleotides not matched to a gene: 7. The CDR3 totals 15 residues. Germline CDR1 is SGHVS and CDR2 is FQNEAQ. DNA for the CDR3: TGTGCCAGCAGCCAGTGGACAGGCCCCAATCAGCCCCAGCATTTT. Its translation is CASSQWTGPNQPQHF.

The chain uses TRBV7-2 and TRBJ1-5; D is undetermined. This CDR3 has 12 residues. V dropped 5 bases and J dropped 4 bases, with 6 bases sitting between them. The germline V gene encodes CDR1 SGHTA and CDR2 FQGNSA. The CDR3 nucleotides are TGTGCCAGCAGCCCAATAAATCAGCCCCAGCATTTT. Translation: CASSPINQPQHF.

The chain links TRBV4-2 to TRBJ2-6; 7 bases match TRBD1. Germline CDR1 LGHNA, CDR2 YNFKEQ. The CDR3 has 19 residues. The trim removed 1 base at V and 0 bases at J, leaving 9 bases unmatched. CDR3 sequence: CASSQVPQGSGSGANVLTF. The CDR3, as DNA: TGTGCCAGCAGCCAAGTTCCACAGGGGTCTGGCTCTGGGGCCAACGTCCTGACTTTC.

This chain uses TRBV4-1 with TRBJ2-7; D ambiguous. There are 15 residues in the CDR3. CDR1 is MGHRA, CDR2 YSYEKL, per germline. Trimming left V 0 bases short and J 0 bases short, with 9 bases between. The CDR3: CASSQEVSYSYEQYF. CDR3 bases: TGCGCCAGCAGCCAAGAAGTCTCCTACTCCTACGAGCAGTACTTC.

CDR3 protein: CASRSFSGPANEQFF. DNA for the CDR3: TGTGCCAGCCGGTCCTTCTCGGGACCCGCCAATGAGCAGTTCTTC. The chain is built from TRBV7-9 and TRBJ2-1, with D perhaps matching TRBD1 or TRBD2 (5 bases each). The V and J ends lost 8 bases and 6 bases respectively, with 20 bases between them. This CDR3 comprises 15 residues. Germline V lookup: CDR1 SEHNR, CDR2 FQNEAQ (reference sequence). The full variable domain, completed using reference TRBV7-9 and TRBJ2-1, is DTGVSQNPRHKITKRGQNVTFRCDPISEHNRLYWYRQTLGQGPEFLTYFQNEAQLEKSRLLSDRFSAERPKGSFSTLEIQRTEQGDSAMYLCASRSFSGPANEQFFGPGTRLTVL.

The chain employs TRBV5-1 and TRBJ2-5; 8 positions match TRBD2. The DNA matches TRBJ2-7 better at its end, which makes the J call doubtful. The CDR3 contains 14 residues. Germline V lookup: CDR1 SGHRS, CDR2 YFSETQ. CDR3 amino acids: CASSLRLASYEQYF. The CDR3 DNA sequence: TGCGCCAGCAGCTTGCGACTAGCGAGTTACGAGCAGTACTTC.

The CDR3 sequence is CASSFDSGNRLDTQYF. The CDR3 bases are TGTGCCAGCAGTTTTGACTCTGGGAACCGTTTAGATACGCAGTATTTT. This chain uses TRBV28 with TRBJ2-3, with unresolved D. Germline V gives CDR1 MDHEN, CDR2 SYDVKM. The CDR3 extends over 16 amino acids. V was clipped by 3 bases and J by 5 bases, with 18 bases between them.

This sequence joins TRBV5-1 and TRBJ2-1; TRBD2 agrees at 12 bases. V shed 0 bases, J shed 9 bases, and the junction held 4 bases outside the gene matches. The length of the CDR3 is 15 residues. The V gene's germline CDR1 is SGHRS and CDR2 YFSETQ. The CDR3 spells CASSLASGRASEQFF. Written as DNA, the CDR3 is TGCGCCAGCAGCTTGGCTAGCGGGAGGGCCAGTGAGCAGTTCTTC.

The chain carries TRBV27 and TRBJ2-3, with 9 bases fitting TRBD2. There are 17 residues in the CDR3. CDR1 and CDR2 from the germline V gene are MNHEY and SMNVEV (reference sequence). V gave up 3 bases and J gave up 4 bases; unmatched junction bases: 11. The CDR3 reads CASSFSSGDLQADTQYF. The CDR3 DNA reads TGTGCCAGCAGTTTCTCTAGCGGGGATCTTCAGGCAGATACGCAGTATTTT.

The chain couples TRBV5-6 to TRBJ2-3; TRBD2 matches 14 bases. Germline V gives CDR1 SGHDT, CDR2 YYEEEE. Trimming at V came to 3 bases and at J to 6 bases, leaving 6 bases not matched to a gene. The CDR3 spans 16 residues. The CDR3 sequence is CASSSGLAGAKDTQYF. The CDR3 DNA is TGTGCCAGCAGCTCGGGACTAGCGGGAGCTAAGGATACGCAGTATTTT.

V is TRBV6-5 and J is TRBJ1-4, with D maybe TRBD1 (5 bases). The CDR3 is 14 residues long. V lost 6 bases to trimming and J lost 6 bases, with 14 bases between them. CDR1 is MNHEY and CDR2 is SVGAGI in the germline V gene. The CDR3 protein is CASRDQGWDEKLFF. The CDR3 DNA sequence: TGTGCCAGCAGGGATCAGGGCTGGGATGAAAAACTGTTTTTT.

The table lists this clone with many counts. The chain has TRBV4-1 and TRBJ2-7; 8 nucleotides align to TRBD1. V lost 3 bases, J lost 5 bases, and 9 bases stayed unmatched. Germline CDR1 MGHRA, CDR2 YSYEKL. The CDR3 has 15 amino acids. CDR3 loop: CASSHAQTGENEQYF. In nucleotides, the CDR3 is TGCGCCAGCAGCCACGCTCAGACAGGGGAGAACGAGCAGTACTTC.

V usage is TRBV28 and J usage is TRBJ1-2; 9 bases map to TRBD1. The CDR3 consists of 15 residues. The J segment lost 8 bases and the V segment lost 7 bases, leaving 14 bases of the junction unmatched. Germline loops: CDR1 MDHEN, CDR2 SYDVKM. As DNA, the CDR3 is TGTGCCAGCATCTCGACAGACGGGACAGGGCTAGGCTACACCTTC. Translating it yields CASISTDGTGLGYTF.

V is TRBV5-1 and J is TRBJ2-2; D is perhaps TRBD1 or TRBD2 (5 bases each). Trimming shortened V by 5 bases and J by 2 bases, and 16 bases separated the two germline ends. The CDR3 sequence is 16 residues long. Germline V gene data show CDR1 as SGHRS and CDR2 as YFSETQ. The CDR3 protein is CASRPAGAGNTGELFF. Here the CDR3 DNA reads TGCGCCAGCAGGCCTGCCGGGGCGGGTAACACCGGGGAGCTGTTTTTT.

The chain links TRBV2 to TRBJ2-6, with D perhaps TRBD1 (5 bases). CDR1 and CDR2 (germline): SNHLY, FYNNEI. The CDR3 consists of 14 residues. Trimming took 5 bases from V and 1 from J, leaving 6 bases between them. The CDR3 DNA is TGTGCCAGCAGTCAGGGTTCTGGGGCCAACGTCCTGACTTTC. Its protein is CASSQGSGANVLTF.

The chain combines TRBV5-6 with TRBJ2-3; a possible D gene is TRBD2 (6 bases). The CDR3 length is 15 residues. Per the germline V gene, CDR1 is SGHDT and CDR2 is YYEEEE. Trimming cost V 3 bases and J 0 bases, with 11 bases left between them. CDR3 residues: CASSWGLPSTDTQYF. CDR3 DNA: TGTGCCAGCAGCTGGGGACTCCCGAGCACAGATACGCAGTATTTT.

This chain uses TRBV14 with TRBJ2-2, with D uncertain. V was cut by 4 bases and J by 1 base, with 4 bases left in between. CDR1 SGHDN and CDR2 FVKESK come from the germline V gene. The CDR3 is 13 residues long. CDR3 bases: TGTGCCAGCAGCCGGAAGAACACCGGGGAGCTGTTTTTT. Translation: CASSRKNTGELFF.